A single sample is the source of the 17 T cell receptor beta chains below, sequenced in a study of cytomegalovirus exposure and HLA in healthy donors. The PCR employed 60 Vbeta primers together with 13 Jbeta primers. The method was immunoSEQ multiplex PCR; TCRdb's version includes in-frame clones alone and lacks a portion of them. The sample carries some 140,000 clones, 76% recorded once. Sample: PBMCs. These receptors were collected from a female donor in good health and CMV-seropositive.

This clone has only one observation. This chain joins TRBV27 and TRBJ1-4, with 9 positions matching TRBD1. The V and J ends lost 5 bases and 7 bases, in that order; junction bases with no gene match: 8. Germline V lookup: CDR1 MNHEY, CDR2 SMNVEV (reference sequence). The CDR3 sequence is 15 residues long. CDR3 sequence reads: CASSPAGTGIEKLFF. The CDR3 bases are TGTGCCAGCAGTCCTGCCGGGACAGGGATTGAAAAACTGTTTTTT.

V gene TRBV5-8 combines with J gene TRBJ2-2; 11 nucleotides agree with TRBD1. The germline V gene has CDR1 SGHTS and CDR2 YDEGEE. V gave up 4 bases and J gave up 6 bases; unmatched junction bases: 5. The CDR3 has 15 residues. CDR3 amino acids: CASSRGQGGPGELFF. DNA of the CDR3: TGTGCCAGCAGCAGGGGACAGGGGGGACCCGGGGAGCTGTTTTTT.

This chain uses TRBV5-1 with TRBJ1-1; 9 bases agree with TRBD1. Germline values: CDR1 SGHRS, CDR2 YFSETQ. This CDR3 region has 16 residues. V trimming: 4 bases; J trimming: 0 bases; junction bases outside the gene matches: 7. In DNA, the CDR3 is TGCGCCAGCAGCATTTTGACAGGGGGTGTGAACACTGAAGCTTTCTTT. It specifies CASSILTGGVNTEAFF.

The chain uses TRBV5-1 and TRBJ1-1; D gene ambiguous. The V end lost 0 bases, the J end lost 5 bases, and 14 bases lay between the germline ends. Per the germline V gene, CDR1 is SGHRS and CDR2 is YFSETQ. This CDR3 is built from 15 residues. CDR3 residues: CASSLEQISRTEAFF. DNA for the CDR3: TGCGCCAGCAGCTTGGAACAGATTTCCAGGACTGAAGCTTTCTTT.

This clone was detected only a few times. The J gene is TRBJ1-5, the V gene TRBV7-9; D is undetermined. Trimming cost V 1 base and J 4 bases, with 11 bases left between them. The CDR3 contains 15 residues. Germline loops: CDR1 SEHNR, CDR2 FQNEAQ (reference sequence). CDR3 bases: TGTGCCAGCAGCTTAGGAAGTGGGCTAAATCAGCCCCAGCATTTT. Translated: CASSLGSGLNQPQHF.

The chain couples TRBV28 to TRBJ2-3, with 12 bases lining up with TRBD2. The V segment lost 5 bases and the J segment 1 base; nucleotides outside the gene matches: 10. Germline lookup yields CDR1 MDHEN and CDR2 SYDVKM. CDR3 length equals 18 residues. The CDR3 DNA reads TGTGCCAGCAGTATGTCTAGCGGGGGGGATTGGGGCACAGATACGCAGTATTTT. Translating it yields CASSMSSGGDWGTDTQYF.

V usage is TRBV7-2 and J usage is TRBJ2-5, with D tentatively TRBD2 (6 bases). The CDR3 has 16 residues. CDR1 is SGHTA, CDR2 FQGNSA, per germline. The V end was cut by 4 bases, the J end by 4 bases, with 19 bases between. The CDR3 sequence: CASSSGLRVVGETQYF. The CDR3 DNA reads TGTGCCAGCAGCTCGGGACTTCGGGTGGTTGGAGAGACCCAGTACTTC. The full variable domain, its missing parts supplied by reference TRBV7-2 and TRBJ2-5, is GAGVSQSPSNKVTEKGKDVELRCDPISGHTALYWYRQSLGQGLEFLIYFQGNSAPDKSGLPSDRFSAERTGGSVSTLTIQRTQQEDSAVYLCASSSGLRVVGETQYFGPGTRLLVL.

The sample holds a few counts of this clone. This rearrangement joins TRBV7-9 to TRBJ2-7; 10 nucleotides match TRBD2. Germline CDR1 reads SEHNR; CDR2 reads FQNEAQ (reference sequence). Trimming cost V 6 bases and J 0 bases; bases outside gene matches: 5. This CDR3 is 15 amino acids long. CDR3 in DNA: TGTGCCAGCAGTCCCGGGACTAGCGTCTCCTACGAGCAGTACTTC. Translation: CASSPGTSVSYEQYF.

Here the CDR3 reads CASSRSAGGRTDTQYF. Written as DNA, the CDR3 is TGTGCCAGCTCACGGTCTGCGGGGGGGCGAACAGATACGCAGTATTTT. The chain uses TRBV18 and TRBJ2-3, with 9 bases lining up with TRBD2. V shed 4 bases, J shed 3 bases, and the junction held 8 bases outside the gene matches. The CDR3 is made up of 16 amino acids. CDR1 is KGHSH, CDR2 LQKENI, per germline.

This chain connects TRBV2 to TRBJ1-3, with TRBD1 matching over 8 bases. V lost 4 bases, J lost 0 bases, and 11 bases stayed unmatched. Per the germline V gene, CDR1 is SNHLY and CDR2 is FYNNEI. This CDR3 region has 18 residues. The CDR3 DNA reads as TGTGCCAGCAGTGGTGGAGTGGGACAGGAAGACTCTGGAAACACCATATATTTT. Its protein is CASSGGVGQEDSGNTIYF.

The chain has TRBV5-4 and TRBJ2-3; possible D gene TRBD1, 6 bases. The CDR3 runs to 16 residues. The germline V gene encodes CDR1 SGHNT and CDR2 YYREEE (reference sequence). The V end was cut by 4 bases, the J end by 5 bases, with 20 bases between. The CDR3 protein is CASSEGQRKSVDTQYF. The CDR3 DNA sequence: TGTGCCAGCAGCGAAGGACAGAGAAAGAGCGTAGATACGCAGTATTTT.

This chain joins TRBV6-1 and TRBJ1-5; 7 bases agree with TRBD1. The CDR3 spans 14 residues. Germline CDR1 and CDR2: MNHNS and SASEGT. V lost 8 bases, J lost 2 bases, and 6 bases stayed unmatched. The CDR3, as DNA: TGTGCCAGCGGCCGACAGGGAGGCAATCAGCCCCAGCATTTT. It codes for CASGRQGGNQPQHF.

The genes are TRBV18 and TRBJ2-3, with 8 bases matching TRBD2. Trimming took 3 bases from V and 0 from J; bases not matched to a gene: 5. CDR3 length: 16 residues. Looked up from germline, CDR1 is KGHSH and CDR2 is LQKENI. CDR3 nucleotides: TGTGCCAGCTCACCGGGTAGCGGGGCTAGCACAGATACGCAGTATTTT. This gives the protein CASSPGSGASTDTQYF.

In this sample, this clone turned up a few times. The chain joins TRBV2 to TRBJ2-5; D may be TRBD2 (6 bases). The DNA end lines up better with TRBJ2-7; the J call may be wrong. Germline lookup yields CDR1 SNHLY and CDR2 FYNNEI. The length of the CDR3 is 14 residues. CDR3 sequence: CASKGWRDSDEQYF. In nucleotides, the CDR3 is TGTGCCAGCAAAGGGTGGCGGGATTCCGACGAGCAGTACTTC.

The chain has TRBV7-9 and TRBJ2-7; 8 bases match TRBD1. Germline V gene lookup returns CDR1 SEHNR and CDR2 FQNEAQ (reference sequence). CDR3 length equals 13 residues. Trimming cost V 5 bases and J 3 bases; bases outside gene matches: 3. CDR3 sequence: CASSPGTGYEQYF. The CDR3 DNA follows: TGTGCCAGCAGCCCCGGGACAGGCTACGAGCAGTACTTC. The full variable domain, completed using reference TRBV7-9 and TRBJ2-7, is DTGVSQNPRHKITKRGQNVTFRCDPISEHNRLYWYRQTLGQGPEFLTYFQNEAQLEKSRLLSDRFSAERPKGSFSTLEIQRTEQGDSAMYLCASSPGTGYEQYFGPGTRLTVT.

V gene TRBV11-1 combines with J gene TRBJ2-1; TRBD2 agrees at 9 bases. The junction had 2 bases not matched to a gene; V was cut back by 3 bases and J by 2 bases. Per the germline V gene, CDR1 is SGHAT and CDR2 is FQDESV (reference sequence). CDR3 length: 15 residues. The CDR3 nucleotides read TGTGCCAGCAGCTTCAGCGGGGGGACCTACAATGAGCAGTTCTTC. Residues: CASSFSGGTYNEQFF.

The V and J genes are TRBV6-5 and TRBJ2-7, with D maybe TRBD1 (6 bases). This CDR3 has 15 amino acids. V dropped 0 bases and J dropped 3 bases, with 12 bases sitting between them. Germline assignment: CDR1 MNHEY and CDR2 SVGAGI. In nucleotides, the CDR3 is TGTGCCAGCAGTTACTCGGCAGGGGTGGACTACGAGCAGTACTTC. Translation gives CASSYSAGVDYEQYF.